The text below deals with one T cell receptor beta chain. This specimen belongs to a study of shared clonotypes between healthy human individuals. The ends were cut back, 1 base at V and 2 bases at J, with 10 bases in the middle. The CDR3 totals 15 residues. Germline V gene lookup returns CDR1 SEHNR and CDR2 FQNEAQ (reference sequence). The study separated CD4+ cells into CD45RA+ naive and CD45RA-negative memory subsets. Measured with immunoSEQ multiplex PCR; TCRdb has only the in-frame clones, and not every one. The sample holds some 2 million clones, roughly 94% seen once. The rearrangement joins TRBV7-9 to TRBJ2-3; perhaps TRBD1 as D (5 bases). This sequence was found in a man between 18 and 35 years old in good health. What was sequenced was naive CD4+ T cells sorted from blood. Subset specified: CD45RA+ positively selected. The CDR3 nucleotides read TGTGCCAGCAGCTTAGGACAGACTGTCACAGATACGCAGTATTTT. It is translated as CASSLGQTVTDTQYF. The variable domain in full, with the rest retrieved from reference TRBV7-9 and TRBJ2-3, is DTGVSQNPRHKITKRGQNVTFRCDPISEHNRLYWYRQTLGQGPEFLTYFQNEAQLEKSRLLSDRFSAERPKGSFSTLEIQRTEQGDSAMYLCASSLGQTVTDTQYFGPGTRLTVL.